This T cell receptor (beta chain) was captured by sequencing in a study of human T cells and chemical hapten exposure. One entry per CDR3 protein results from TCRdb running MiXCR on the RACE reads. The sample includes about 110,000 distinct CDR3 sequences, around 10% of them seen just once. Time point meaning: patch test 1, 2 weeks after DPC sensitization. The treatment is: therapeutic diphenylcyclopropenone sensitization with weekly scalp DPC. Donors were 18 to 70-year-old alopecia patients suitable for DPC. The CDR3 has 16 residues. Germline lookup yields CDR1 LNHDA and CDR2 SQIVND (reference sequence). With V trimmed by 2 bases and J by 4 bases, 7 bases remained unmatched. This clonotype was picked up a small number of times.

The chain employs TRBV19 and TRBJ2-5, with 10 bases identical to TRBD1. The TCR originated in a woman between 40 and 55 years old with alopecia areata. Some clones in this sample may be carry-over from other donors' samples. The sequenced sample was whole blood, obtained in connection with sensitization to the hapten diphenylcyclopropenone (DPC). CDR3 sequence reads: CASSIPATGGGETQYF. CDR3 DNA sequence: TGTGCCAGTAGTATACCCGCGACAGGGGGCGGAGAGACCCAGTACTTC.